This T cell receptor beta chain emerged from a study of shared clonotypes between healthy human individuals. Study-level results: Larger estimated richness was generally seen in naive subsets than in memory subsets. Clonotype sharing among donors likely depends on sequencing depth.

TCRdb's copy holds only in-frame clones and misses some; the assay was immunoSEQ multiplex PCR. In the table there are roughly 2.5 million clones, around 94% of which are singletons. CDR3 size: 16 residues. The ends were cut back, 0 bases at V and 4 bases at J, with 14 bases in the middle. Looked up from germline, CDR1 is SGHTS and CDR2 is YDEGEE. Comments on this clone: The antigen remains unidentified.

This receptor was identified in a man aged 18 to 29 in good health. J is TRBJ1-3 and V is TRBV5-8; TRBD1 is a possible D gene (6 bases). The sequencing input was naive CD4+ T cells sorted from blood. Regarding subset: CD45RA+ positively selected. The CDR3 DNA follows: TGTGCCAGCAGCTTGGTCTTTGGGACACCGGGAAACACCATATATTTT. This gives the protein CASSLVFGTPGNTIYF.